Below, 2 T cell receptor beta chains from the same sample are listed, as sequenced in a study of monozygotic twins with inflammatory bowel disease (dated by TCRdb to the late 2010s). Library preparation employed 5' RACE. TCRdb names Illumina HiSeq 2500 as the instrument used. TCRdb reprocessed the sequencing reads and holds a single record per CDR3 protein sequence, with no DNA. The sample table on file contains about 440,000 distinct CDR3 sequences. The top ten constitute more than 2% of the sample. Specimen: blood. The receptor source for this set is a human donor with ulcerative colitis or Crohn's disease, or a healthy co-twin of an affected twin (not recorded which).

This sequence joins TRBV20-1 and TRBJ2-3. The germline V gene has CDR1 DFQATT and CDR2 SNEGSKA (reference sequence). The CDR3 is 12 amino acids. CDR3 protein: CSGWVRTDTQYF.

The rearrangement links TRBV12-3 or TRBV12-4 to TRBJ1-1; the TCRdb call, TRBD1, lacks DNA for checking. The CDR3 runs to 11 residues. The CDR3 reads CASSSHREAFF.